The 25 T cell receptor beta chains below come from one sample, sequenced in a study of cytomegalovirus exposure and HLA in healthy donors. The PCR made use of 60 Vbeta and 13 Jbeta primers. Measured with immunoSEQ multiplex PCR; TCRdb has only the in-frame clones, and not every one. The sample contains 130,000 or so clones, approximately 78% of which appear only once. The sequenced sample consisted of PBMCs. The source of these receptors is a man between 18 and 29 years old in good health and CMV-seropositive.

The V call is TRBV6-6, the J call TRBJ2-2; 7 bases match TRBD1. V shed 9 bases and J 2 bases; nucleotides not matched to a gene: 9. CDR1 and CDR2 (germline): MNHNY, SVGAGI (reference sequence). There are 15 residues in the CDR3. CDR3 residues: CASSRTGGNTGELFF. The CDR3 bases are TGTGCCAGTTCTCGGACAGGCGGAAACACCGGGGAGCTGTTTTTT.

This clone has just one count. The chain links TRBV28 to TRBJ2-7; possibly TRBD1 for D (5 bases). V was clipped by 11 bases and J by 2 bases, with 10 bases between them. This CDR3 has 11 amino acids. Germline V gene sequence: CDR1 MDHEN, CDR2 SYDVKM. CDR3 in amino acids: CASQGPYEQYF. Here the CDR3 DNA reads TGTGCCTCCCAGGGCCCCTACGAGCAGTACTTC.

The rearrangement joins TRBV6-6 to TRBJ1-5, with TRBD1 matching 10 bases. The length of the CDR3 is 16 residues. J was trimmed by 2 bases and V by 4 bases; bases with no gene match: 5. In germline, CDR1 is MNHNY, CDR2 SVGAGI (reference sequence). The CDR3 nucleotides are TGTGCCAGCAGTTCTACGGACAGGGGGGGCAATCAGCCCCAGCATTTT. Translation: CASSSTDRGGNQPQHF.

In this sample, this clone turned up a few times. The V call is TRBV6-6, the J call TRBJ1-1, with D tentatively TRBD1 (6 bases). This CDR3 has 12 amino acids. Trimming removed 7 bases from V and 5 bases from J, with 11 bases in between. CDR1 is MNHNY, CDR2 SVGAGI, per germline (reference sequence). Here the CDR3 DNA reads TGTGCCAGCAACAGGGATGGGACTGAAGCTTTCTTT. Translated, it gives CASNRDGTEAFF.

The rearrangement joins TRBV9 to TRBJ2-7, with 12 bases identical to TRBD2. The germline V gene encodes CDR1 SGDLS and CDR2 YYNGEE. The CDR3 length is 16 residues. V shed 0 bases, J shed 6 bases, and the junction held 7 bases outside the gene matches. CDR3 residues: CASSVDLLAGGAEQYF. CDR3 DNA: TGTGCCAGCAGCGTAGATTTACTAGCGGGAGGAGCCGAGCAGTACTTC.

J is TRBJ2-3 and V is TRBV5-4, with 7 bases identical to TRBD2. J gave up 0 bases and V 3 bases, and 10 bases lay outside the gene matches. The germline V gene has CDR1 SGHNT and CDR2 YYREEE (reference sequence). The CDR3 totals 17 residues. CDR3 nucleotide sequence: TGTGCCAGCAGCTGGAACCCGGGGGGTCCTAGCACAGATACGCAGTATTTT. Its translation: CASSWNPGGPSTDTQYF.

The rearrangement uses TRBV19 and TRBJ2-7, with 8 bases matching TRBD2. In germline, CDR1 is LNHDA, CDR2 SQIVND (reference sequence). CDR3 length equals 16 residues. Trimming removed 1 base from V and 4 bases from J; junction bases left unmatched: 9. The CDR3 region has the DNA TGTGCCAGTAGTATAGCGCCCGGGAGGGAGACTTACGAGCAGTACTTC. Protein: CASSIAPGRETYEQYF.

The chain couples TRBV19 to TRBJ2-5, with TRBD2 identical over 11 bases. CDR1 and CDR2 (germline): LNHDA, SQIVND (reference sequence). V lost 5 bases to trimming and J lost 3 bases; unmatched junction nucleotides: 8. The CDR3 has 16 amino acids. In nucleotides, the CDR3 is TGTGCCAGTAGTGGGTCGACTAGCGGGAATAAAGAGACCCAGTACTTC. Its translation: CASSGSTSGNKETQYF.

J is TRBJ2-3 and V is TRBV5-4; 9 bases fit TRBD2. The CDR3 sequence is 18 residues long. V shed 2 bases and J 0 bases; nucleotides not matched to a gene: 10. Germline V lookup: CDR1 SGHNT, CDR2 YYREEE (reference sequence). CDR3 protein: CASSFRLIAGASTDTQYF. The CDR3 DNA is TGTGCCAGCAGCTTCCGCCTTATAGCGGGAGCGAGCACAGATACGCAGTATTTT. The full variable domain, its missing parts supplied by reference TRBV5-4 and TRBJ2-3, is ETGVTQSPTHLIKTRGQQVTLRCSSQSGHNTVSWYQQALGQGPQFIFQYYREEENGRGNFPPRFSGLQFPNYSSELNVNALELDDSALYLCASSFRLIAGASTDTQYFGPGTRLTVL.

The chain's CDR3 is CASSQGNQPQHF. CDR3 nucleotides: TGTGCCAGTTCGCAGGGGAATCAGCCCCAGCATTTT. The genes are TRBV6-5 and TRBJ1-5, with TRBD1 as a possible D gene (6 bases). This CDR3 spans 12 amino acids. Germline CDR1 and CDR2: MNHEY and SVGAGI. The germline V and J ends were trimmed by 9 bases and 4 bases, with 10 bases remaining between them.

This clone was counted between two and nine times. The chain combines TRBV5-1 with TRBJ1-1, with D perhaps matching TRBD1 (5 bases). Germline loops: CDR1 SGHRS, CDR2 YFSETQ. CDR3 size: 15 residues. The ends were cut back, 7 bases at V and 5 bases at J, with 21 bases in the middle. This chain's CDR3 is CASSREGRGETEAFF. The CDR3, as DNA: TGCGCCAGCTCCCGAGAGGGGAGGGGAGAGACTGAAGCTTTCTTT. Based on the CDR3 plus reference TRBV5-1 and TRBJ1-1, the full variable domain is KAGVTQTPRYLIKTRGQQVTLSCSPISGHRSVSWYQQTPGQGLQFLFEYFSETQRNKGNFPGRFSGRQFSNSRSEMNVSTLELGDSALYLCASSREGRGETEAFFGQGTRLTVV.

As DNA, the CDR3 is TGTGCCAGCAACTACGGGACACAGGTCCACGAGCAGTACTTC. Protein sequence: CASNYGTQVHEQYF. The genes are TRBV7-2 and TRBJ2-7, with TRBD1 as a possible D gene (6 bases). The CDR3 has 14 residues. CDR1 and CDR2 from the germline V gene are SGHTA and FQGNSA. The V end lost 7 bases, the J end lost 5 bases, and 18 bases lay between the germline ends.

The CDR3 protein is CASSFGRGQSQPQHF. In nucleotides, the CDR3 is TGTGCCAGCAGCTTCGGCAGGGGGCAGTCTCAGCCCCAGCATTTT. The rearrangement uses TRBV11-2 and TRBJ1-5; 8 bases are shared with TRBD1. In germline, CDR1 is SGHAT, CDR2 FQNNGV. With 3 bases clipped from V and 6 bases from J, the junction kept 7 bases outside the gene matches. CDR3 length equals 15 residues.

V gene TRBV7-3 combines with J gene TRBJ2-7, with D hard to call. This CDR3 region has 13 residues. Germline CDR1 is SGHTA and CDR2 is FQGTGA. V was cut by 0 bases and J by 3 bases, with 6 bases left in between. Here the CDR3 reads CASSLTSGYEQYF. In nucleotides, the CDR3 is TGTGCCAGCAGCTTAACGAGTGGCTACGAGCAGTACTTC.

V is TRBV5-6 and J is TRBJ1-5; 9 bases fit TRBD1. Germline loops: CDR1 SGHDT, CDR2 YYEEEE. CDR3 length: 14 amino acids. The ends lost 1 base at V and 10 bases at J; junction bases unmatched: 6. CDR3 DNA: TGTGCCAGCAGCTTGTCCCGGGACAGGGACCCCCAGCATTTT. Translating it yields CASSLSRDRDPQHF.

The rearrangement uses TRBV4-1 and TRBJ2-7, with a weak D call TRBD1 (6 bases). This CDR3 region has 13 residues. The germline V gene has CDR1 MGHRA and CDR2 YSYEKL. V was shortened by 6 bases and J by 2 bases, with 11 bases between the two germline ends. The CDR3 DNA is TGCGCCAGCAGTTGGGACAATACCTACGAGCAGTACTTC. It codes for CASSWDNTYEQYF.

In DNA, the CDR3 is TGTGCCAGCAGCGTAGGAGGGCTAGCGGGAGACGAGCAGTACTTC. Translated: CASSVGGLAGDEQYF. This chain links TRBV9 with TRBJ2-7, with 10 nucleotides matching TRBD2. Losses at the gene ends were 0 bases for V and 5 bases for J; bases not matched to a gene: 5. The CDR3 has 15 residues. CDR1 and CDR2 from the germline V gene are SGDLS and YYNGEE.

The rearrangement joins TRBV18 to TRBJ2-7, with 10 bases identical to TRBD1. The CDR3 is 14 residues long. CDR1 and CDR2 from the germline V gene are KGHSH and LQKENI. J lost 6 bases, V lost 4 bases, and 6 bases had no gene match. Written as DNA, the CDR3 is TGTGCCAGCTCACGGGGACAGGGGTCAGGCGAGCAGTACTTC. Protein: CASSRGQGSGEQYF.

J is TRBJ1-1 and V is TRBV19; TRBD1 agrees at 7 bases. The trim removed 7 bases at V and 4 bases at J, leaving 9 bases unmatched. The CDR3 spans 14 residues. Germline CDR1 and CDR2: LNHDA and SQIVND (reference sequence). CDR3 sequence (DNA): TGTGCCAGTACCTGGGACAGAAGAGGCACTGAAGCTTTCTTT. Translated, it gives CASTWDRRGTEAFF. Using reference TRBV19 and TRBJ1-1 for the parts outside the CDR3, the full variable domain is DGGITQSPKYLFRKEGQNVTLSCEQNLNHDAMYWYRQDPGQGLRLIYYSQIVNDFQKGDIAEGYSVSREKKESFPLTVTSAQKNPTAFYLCASTWDRRGTEAFFGQGTRLTVV.

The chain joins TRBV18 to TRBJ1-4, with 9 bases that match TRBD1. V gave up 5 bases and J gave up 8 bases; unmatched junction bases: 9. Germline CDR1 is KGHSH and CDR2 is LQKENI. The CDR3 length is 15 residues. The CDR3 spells CASSIGQGRSEKLFF. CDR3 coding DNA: TGTGCCAGCTCAATCGGACAGGGGAGGAGCGAAAAACTGTTTTTT.

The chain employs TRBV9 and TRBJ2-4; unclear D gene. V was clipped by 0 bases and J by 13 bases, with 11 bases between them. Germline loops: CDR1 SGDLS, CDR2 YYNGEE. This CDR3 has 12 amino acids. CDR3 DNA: TGTGCCAGCAGCGTAGGAGACACCCCCCAGTACTTC. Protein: CASSVGDTPQYF.

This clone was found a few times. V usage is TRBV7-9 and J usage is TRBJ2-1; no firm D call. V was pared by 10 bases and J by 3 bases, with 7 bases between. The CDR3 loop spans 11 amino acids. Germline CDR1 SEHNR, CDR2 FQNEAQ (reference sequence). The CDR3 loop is CATNNYNEQFF. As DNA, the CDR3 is TGTGCCACCAACAACTACAATGAGCAGTTCTTC.

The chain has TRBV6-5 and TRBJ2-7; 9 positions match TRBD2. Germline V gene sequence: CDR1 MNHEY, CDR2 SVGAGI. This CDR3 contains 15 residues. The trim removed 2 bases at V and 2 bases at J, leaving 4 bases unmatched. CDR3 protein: CASSYRAGGAYEQYF. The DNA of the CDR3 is TGTGCCAGCAGTTACCGAGCGGGAGGCGCCTACGAGCAGTACTTC.

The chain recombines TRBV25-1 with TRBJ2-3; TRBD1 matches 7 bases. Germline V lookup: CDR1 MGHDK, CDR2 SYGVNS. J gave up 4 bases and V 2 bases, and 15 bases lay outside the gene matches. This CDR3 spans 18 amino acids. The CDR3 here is CASSELEEREGGPDTQYF. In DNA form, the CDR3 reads TGTGCCAGCAGTGAACTTGAGGAGAGGGAAGGGGGCCCAGATACGCAGTATTTT.

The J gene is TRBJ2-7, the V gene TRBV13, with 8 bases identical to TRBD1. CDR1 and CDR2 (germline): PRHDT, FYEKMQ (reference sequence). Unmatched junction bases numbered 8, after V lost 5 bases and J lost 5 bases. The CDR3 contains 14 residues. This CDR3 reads CASSQTGEGNEQYF. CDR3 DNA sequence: TGTGCCAGCAGCCAGACAGGGGAAGGAAACGAGCAGTACTTC.